This passage covers 8 T cell receptor beta chains from one sample sequenced in a study of cytomegalovirus exposure and HLA in healthy donors. Sequencing was performed with immunoSEQ multiplex PCR; in TCRdb, only in-frame clones are kept and a portion is missing. The profile shows 250,000 to 400,000 clones, over 75% of them singletons. Specimen: PBMCs. The origin of the receptors is a man aged 25-45 years in good health and CMV-seronegative.

The chain links TRBV11-2 to TRBJ1-1; D is ambiguous. V lost 2 bases to trimming and J lost 3 bases, with 13 bases between them. This CDR3 has 15 amino acids. Germline CDR1 and CDR2: SGHAT and FQNNGV. The CDR3 sequence is CASSLNVGHDTEAFF. In DNA, the CDR3 is TGTGCCAGCAGCTTAAACGTTGGGCATGACACTGAAGCTTTCTTT.

V gene TRBV29-1 combines with J gene TRBJ2-2, with 8 bases that match TRBD1. Germline loops: CDR1 SQVTM, CDR2 ANQGSEA. The CDR3 is made up of 17 amino acids. The trim removed 8 bases at V and 1 base at J, leaving 15 bases unmatched. DNA of the CDR3: TGCAGCAATTGTTCCGGAACAGGGGGGAGGAACACCGGGGAGCTGTTTTTT. Its protein is CSNCSGTGGRNTGELFF.

The chain employs TRBV19 and TRBJ2-5; 10 bases line up with TRBD1. The V and J ends lost 1 base and 0 bases, in that order; junction bases with no gene match: 2. Looked up from germline, CDR1 is LNHDA and CDR2 is SQIVND (reference sequence). CDR3 length: 16 residues. The DNA of the CDR3 is TGTGCCAGTAGTATAGCCGGGACAGGGGACCAAGAGACCCAGTACTTC. It yields the protein CASSIAGTGDQETQYF.

The J gene is TRBJ2-5, the V gene TRBV9; D may be TRBD1 (6 bases). The V end was cut by 4 bases, the J end by 1 base, with 11 bases between. Germline V gene lookup returns CDR1 SGDLS and CDR2 YYNGEE. The CDR3 is 14 residues long. For the CDR3, the DNA is TGTGCCAGCAGCCCCCAGGGGCTCCAAGAGACCCAGTACTTC. Translating it yields CASSPQGLQETQYF.

The chain uses TRBV18 and TRBJ2-7, with 9 bases lining up with TRBD1. CDR1 is KGHSH and CDR2 is LQKENI in the germline V gene. Trimming cost V 3 bases and J 3 bases; bases outside gene matches: 9. The CDR3 sequence is 16 residues long. The CDR3 loop is CASSPFRDRVSYEQYF. The CDR3 region has the DNA TGTGCCAGCTCACCGTTCCGGGACAGGGTAAGCTACGAGCAGTACTTC.

V is TRBV11-2 and J is TRBJ2-5, with TRBD2 identical over 14 bases. The junction had 9 bases not matched to a gene; V was cut back by 5 bases and J by 1 base. Germline V gene sequence: CDR1 SGHAT, CDR2 FQNNGV. The CDR3 is 18 amino acids. CDR3 bases: TGTGCCAGCAGCCCGGCCGGACTAGCGGGGGGCTTCCAAGAGACCCAGTACTTC. It yields the protein CASSPAGLAGGFQETQYF.

The gene calls are TRBV11-2 and TRBJ2-1, with a possible D match to TRBD2 (6 bases). The V gene lost 5 bases and the J gene lost 15 bases, with 20 bases spanning the gap. Germline V gene data show CDR1 as SGHAT and CDR2 as FQNNGV. The CDR3 runs to 13 residues. The CDR3 DNA sequence: TGTGCCAGCAGCCCGGCGGGGACTCTCGGCGGGTTCTTC. Translating gives CASSPAGTLGGFF.

This chain joins TRBV5-1 and TRBJ2-7; 10 nucleotides align to TRBD1. From germline, CDR1 is SGHRS and CDR2 YFSETQ. Trimming cost V 5 bases and J 6 bases; bases outside gene matches: 8. The length of the CDR3 is 14 residues. CDR3 nucleotides: TGCGCCAGCAGAGTAGGGACAGGGGCTACCGAGCAGTACTTC. The encoded protein is CASRVGTGATEQYF. Using reference TRBV5-1 and TRBJ2-7 for the parts outside the CDR3, the full variable domain is KAGVTQTPRYLIKTRGQQVTLSCSPISGHRSVSWYQQTPGQGLQFLFEYFSETQRNKGNFPGRFSGRQFSNSRSEMNVSTLELGDSALYLCASRVGTGATEQYFGPGTRLTVT.